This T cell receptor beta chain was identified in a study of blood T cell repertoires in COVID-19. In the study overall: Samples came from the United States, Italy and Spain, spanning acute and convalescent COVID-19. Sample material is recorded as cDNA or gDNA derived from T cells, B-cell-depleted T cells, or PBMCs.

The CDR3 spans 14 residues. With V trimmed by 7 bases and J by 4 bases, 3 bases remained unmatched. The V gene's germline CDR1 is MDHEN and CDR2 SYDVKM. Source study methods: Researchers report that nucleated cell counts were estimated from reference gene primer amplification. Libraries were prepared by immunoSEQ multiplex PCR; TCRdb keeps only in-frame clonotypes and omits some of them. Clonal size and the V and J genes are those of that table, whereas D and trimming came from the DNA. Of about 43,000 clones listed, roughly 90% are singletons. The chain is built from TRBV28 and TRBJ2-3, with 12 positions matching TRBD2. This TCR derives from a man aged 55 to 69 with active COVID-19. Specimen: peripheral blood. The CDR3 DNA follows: TGTGCCAGCACGGCTAGCGGGGGGGCAGATACGCAGTATTTT. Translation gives CASTASGGADTQYF.